This T cell receptor (beta chain) was retrieved from a study of shared clonotypes between healthy human individuals. Assay: immunoSEQ multiplex PCR; the TCRdb copy retains only in-frame clones and omits some. The table has approximately 510,000 clones, approximately 79% seen once. The V gene's germline CDR1 is SGDLS and CDR2 YYNGEE. The CDR3 has 16 amino acids. V lost 0 bases and J lost 2, with 12 bases in between. Donors had no recently reported acute infections or vaccinations and were HIV-negative. The V call is TRBV9, the J call TRBJ2-1; D gene ambiguous. Sequencing was done on a sample of PBMCs. The clonotype originates from a woman in her 40s in good health. Some clones in this sample may be carry-over from other donors' samples. The DNA for the CDR3 is TGTGCCAGCAGCGTAGCTCGAGAGATTACCTACAATGAGCAGTTCTTC. It is translated as CASSVAREITYNEQFF. The full variable domain, with the rest looked up from reference TRBV9 and TRBJ2-1, is DSGVTQTPKHLITATGQRVTLRCSPRSGDLSVYWYQQSLDQGLQFLIQYYNGEERAKGNILERFSAQQFPDLHSELNLSSLELGDSALYFCASSVAREITYNEQFFGPGTRLTVL.